These 16 T cell receptor beta chains came from one sample sequenced in a study of control samples from healthy donors and cancer patients. The table came from immunoSEQ multiplex PCR; TCRdb's copy has only in-frame clones and leaves some out. Seen here are about 89,000 clones, around nine tenths observed once, and the top ten hold around a fifth. Sequencing was done on a sample of blood. All receptors come from a man aged 25-40 years in good health.

The V and J genes are TRBV4-1 and TRBJ1-2; possible D gene TRBD1, 6 bases. Trimming left V 2 bases short and J 1 base short, with 17 bases between. There are 17 residues in the CDR3. Germline CDR1 MGHRA, CDR2 YSYEKL. DNA of the CDR3: TGCGCCAGCAGCCAACTGCCCAAGGGGGTGGGTAACTATGGCTACACCTTC. Translated, it gives CASSQLPKGVGNYGYTF.

CDR3 protein: CATSDSNRVVTDTQYF. As DNA, the CDR3 is TGTGCCACCAGTGATTCAAACCGCGTGGTCACAGATACGCAGTATTTT. The rearrangement uses TRBV24-1 and TRBJ2-3; no reliable D call. The CDR3 extends over 16 amino acids. CDR1 KGHDR and CDR2 SFDVKD come from the germline V gene. Trimming took off 2 bases at V and 2 bases at J, with 13 bases between the two ends.

V and J are TRBV11-3 and TRBJ2-1, with 9 bases lining up with TRBD1. Germline trimming cut 5 bases from V and 4 bases from J; bases unmatched to any gene: 12. The CDR3 is 17 residues long. Per the germline V gene, CDR1 is SGHNT and CDR2 is YENEEA. The CDR3 coding sequence is TGTGCCAGCAGCCCGGGACAGGGATCCTCGAATTACAATGAGCAGTTCTTC. Amino acids: CASSPGQGSSNYNEQFF. The whole variable domain, remainder taken from reference TRBV11-3 and TRBJ2-1, is EAGVVQSPRYKIIEKKQPVAFWCNPISGHNTLYWYLQNLGQGPELLIRYENEEAVDDSQLPKDRFSAERLKGVDSTLKIQPAELGDSAVYLCASSPGQGSSNYNEQFFGPGTRLTVL.

This clone showed up just a few times. The CDR3 loop reads CASGNSYEQYV. The CDR3, as DNA: TGTGCCAGCGGTAACTCCTACGAGCAGTACGTC. This sequence joins TRBV7-6 and TRBJ2-7; no firm D call. The ends were cut back, 8 bases at V and 0 bases at J, with 5 bases in the middle. This CDR3 comprises 11 residues. Per the germline V gene, CDR1 is SGHVS and CDR2 is FNYEAQ.

The rearrangement joins TRBV9 to TRBJ1-1, with a weak D call TRBD1 (5 bases). CDR1 SGDLS and CDR2 YYNGEE come from the germline V gene. Trimming left V 0 bases short and J 4 bases short, with 13 bases between. The CDR3 sequence is 15 residues long. The DNA of the CDR3 is TGTGCCAGCAGCGTAGACGGGGGAGGATTCACTGAAGCTTTCTTT. It yields the protein CASSVDGGGFTEAFF.

This clone was found a few times. The chain couples TRBV6-5 to TRBJ1-5; possibly TRBD1 for D (5 bases). Germline-derived CDR1 and CDR2 are MNHEY and SVGAGI. This CDR3 has 16 residues. The V and J ends lost 2 bases and 3 bases respectively, with 14 bases between them. The CDR3 DNA is TGTGCCAGCAGTTACGGCCCAGACAGTCTCAATCAGCCCCAGCATTTT. It codes for CASSYGPDSLNQPQHF.

The chain joins TRBV5-5 to TRBJ2-2; 13 bases match TRBD2. V shed 2 bases and J 0 bases; nucleotides not matched to a gene: 1. The CDR3 is 17 residues long. The germline V gene encodes CDR1 SGHKS and CDR2 YYEKEE (reference sequence). In nucleotides, the CDR3 is TGTGCCAGCAGCTTAACTAGCGGGGGGGCGAACACCGGGGAGCTGTTTTTT. It is translated as CASSLTSGGANTGELFF.

This clone appeared once. The chain couples TRBV4-1 to TRBJ1-6, with 11 bases lining up with TRBD1. CDR1 MGHRA and CDR2 YSYEKL come from the germline V gene. The CDR3 is 17 amino acids. Germline trimming cut 1 base from V and 9 bases from J; bases unmatched to any gene: 8. CDR3 residues: CASSQVFPGTGGSPLHF. The CDR3 nucleotides are TGCGCCAGCAGCCAAGTTTTCCCCGGGACAGGGGGTTCACCCCTCCACTTT.

To note about this clone: At one boundary the junction diverges from the germline segment, which might be a read error. The chain carries TRBV7-7 and TRBJ2-1, with 14 bases aligning to TRBD2. CDR3 length: 15 residues. Germline V CDR1 and CDR2: SSHAT, FNYEAQ (reference sequence). CDR3: CASSPTSGGAIEQFF. CDR3 coding DNA: TGTGCTAGCAGCCCGACTAGCGGGGGGGCGATTGAGCAGTTCTTC.

This chain joins TRBV4-1 and TRBJ1-4; D is uncertain. Germline V gives CDR1 MGHRA, CDR2 YSYEKL. Between the trimmed V and J ends, which lost 0 bases and 7 bases, there was a span of 12 bases. This CDR3 region has 15 residues. The chain's CDR3 is CASSQEGSDFEKLFF. For the CDR3, the DNA is TGCGCCAGCAGCCAAGAGGGCAGTGACTTTGAAAAACTGTTTTTT.

The chain employs TRBV7-2 and TRBJ1-1; TRBD1 might be the D (6 bases). The CDR3 is made up of 13 amino acids. V lost 1 base and J lost 7, with 10 bases in between. Germline values: CDR1 SGHTA, CDR2 FQGNSA. The CDR3 protein is CASSLGQAGEAFF. Here the CDR3 DNA reads TGTGCCAGCAGCTTAGGACAGGCCGGTGAAGCTTTCTTT.

The gene calls are TRBV5-1 and TRBJ1-4, with D possibly TRBD1 on 6 matching bases. CDR1 and CDR2 from the germline V gene are SGHRS and YFSETQ. Between the trimmed V and J ends, which lost 0 bases and 0 bases, there was a span of 15 bases. This CDR3 contains 18 residues. CDR3 sequence reads: CASSLGSRTAATNEKLFF. The CDR3 nucleotides read TGCGCCAGCAGCTTGGGATCGCGGACAGCCGCAACTAATGAAAAACTGTTTTTT.

The chain links TRBV11-1 to TRBJ2-1; D might be TRBD1 (5 bases). V was shortened by 3 bases and J by 13 bases, with 16 bases between the two germline ends. The CDR3 length is 13 residues. The germline gives CDR1 SGHAT, CDR2 FQDESV (reference sequence). The CDR3: CASSLITGSPQFF. The CDR3 DNA is TGTGCCAGCAGCTTGATCACAGGTTCCCCCCAGTTCTTC.

The chain is built from TRBV5-4 and TRBJ1-1, with TRBD1 matching over 9 bases. The CDR3 loop spans 15 amino acids. With V trimmed by 2 bases and J by 5 bases, 7 bases remained unmatched. CDR1 is SGHNT and CDR2 is YYREEE in the germline V gene (reference sequence). CDR3 nucleotide sequence: TGTGCCAGCAGCTTTCCACAGGGGGCTCGGACTGAAGCTTTCTTT. Amino acids: CASSFPQGARTEAFF.

CDR3 amino acids: CASSLDRRDTGELFF. The CDR3, as DNA: TGTGCCAGCAGCTTGGACAGGCGGGACACCGGGGAGCTGTTTTTT. The chain couples TRBV5-4 to TRBJ2-2, with D possibly called TRBD1 or TRBD2 (5 bases each). The CDR3 is 15 residues long. V was trimmed by 0 bases and J by 3 bases, leaving 9 bases between them. In germline, CDR1 is SGHNT, CDR2 YYREEE (reference sequence). Complete variable domain (other parts from reference TRBV5-4 and TRBJ2-2): ETGVTQSPTHLIKTRGQQVTLRCSSQSGHNTVSWYQQALGQGPQFIFQYYREEENGRGNFPPRFSGLQFPNYSSELNVNALELDDSALYLCASSLDRRDTGELFFGEGSRLTVL.

V gene TRBV2 combines with J gene TRBJ1-2, with 8 bases identical to TRBD1. This CDR3 spans 14 amino acids. The V gene end was trimmed by 5 bases and the J gene end by 0 bases; junction bases not matched to a gene: 2. Germline V lookup: CDR1 SNHLY, CDR2 FYNNEI. The CDR3, as DNA: TGTGCCAGCAGTAGGGACAGGACTAACTATGGCTACACCTTC. Translated: CASSRDRTNYGYTF. Filled out from reference TRBV2 and TRBJ1-2, the complete variable domain reads EPEVTQTPSHQVTQMGQEVILRCVPISNHLYFYWYRQILGQKVEFLVSFYNNEISEKSEIFDDQFSVERPDGSNFTLKIRSTKLEDSAMYFCASSRDRTNYGYTFGSGTRLTVV.